The rows below give T cell receptor beta chains drawn from one sample of a study of T cell responses to AZD1222 COVID-19 vaccine. The repertoire was sequenced with immunoSEQ multiplex PCR; TCRdb's copy has only in-frame clones and lacks some. This sample has about 180,000 clones, with 94% found just once. Source: peripheral blood, taken 28 days after the second AZD1222 dose. The receptors come from an adult who received the AZD1222 COVID-19 vaccine. CDR3s include the opening cysteine and the closing phenylalanine or tryptophan. D genes are given only for firm matches. A clone size is listed for some rows: how often the clone was seen (once, few, many), or a class if it is expanded.

J gene	V gene	clone size	D gene	CDR3 protein	CDR3 DNA
TRBJ1-1	TRBV5-4	-	-	CASSLAGSAEAFF	TGTGCCAGCAGCTTGGCCGGGTCGGCTGAAGCTTTCTTT
TRBJ1-4	TRBV27	-	TRBD1	CASSPQGAGEKLFF	TGTGCCAGCAGTCCTCAGGGGGCCGGTGAAAAACTGTTTTTT
TRBJ2-1	TRBV5-1	-	-	CASSSFLRNEQFF	TGCGCCAGCAGCTCCTTCCTTCGGAATGAGCAGTTCTTC
TRBJ1-3	TRBV7-9	-	TRBD1	CASAALSGGSGNTIYF	TGTGCCAGCGCTGCTTTATCAGGGGGCTCTGGAAACACCATATATTTT
TRBJ2-1	TRBV2	-	-	CASSVGSYNEQFF	TGTGCCAGCAGTGTTGGCTCCTACAATGAGCAGTTCTTC
TRBJ2-7	TRBV18	-	-	CASSPQSLYEQYF	TGTGCCAGCTCCCCCCAATCCCTCTACGAGCAGTACTTC
TRBJ1-2	TRBV2	-	-	CATRVENYGYTF	TGTGCCACCCGGGTCGAGAACTATGGCTACACCTTC
TRBJ1-1	TRBV7-9	-	-	CASSFEGGNTEAFF	TGTGCCAGCAGCTTTGAGGGTGGGAACACTGAAGCTTTCTTT
TRBJ2-5	TRBV2	-	-	CASSEALRWETQYF	TGTGCCAGCAGTGAAGCGTTGCGTTGGGAGACCCAGTACTTC
TRBJ2-1	TRBV15	-	TRBD1	CATSRGQGSYNEQFF	TGTGCCACCAGCAGAGGACAGGGGTCCTACAATGAGCAGTTCTTC
TRBJ1-2	TRBV19	-	-	CASNIGGRGENGYTF	TGTGCCAGCAATATTGGGGGCAGGGGAGAGAATGGCTACACCTTC
TRBJ2-7	TRBV19	-	TRBD2	CATGGSGGYEQYF	TGTGCCACCGGCGGAAGCGGGGGATACGAGCAGTACTTC
TRBJ1-4	TRBV5-1	-	-	CASSLPLLGTTNEKLFF	TGCGCCAGCAGTTTACCACTGCTCGGGACAACCAATGAAAAACTGTTTTTT
TRBJ1-2	TRBV2	-	-	CASSEWVSREPTF	TGTGCCAGCAGCGAATGGGTCAGCCGGGAGCCTACCTTC
TRBJ2-1	TRBV19	-	TRBD1	CASEAGTGGNEQFF	TGTGCCAGTGAAGCCGGGACAGGGGGAAATGAGCAGTTCTTC
TRBJ1-4	TRBV19	-	TRBD1	CASSTWTGTNEKLFF	TGTGCCAGTAGTACATGGACAGGAACTAATGAAAAACTGTTTTTT
TRBJ2-1	TRBV27	-	-	CASRSPAQDQYNEQFF	TGTGCCAGCAGATCCCCGGCGCAGGATCAGTACAATGAGCAGTTCTTC
TRBJ2-7	TRBV19	-	-	CASTWEQGCVGSYEQYF	TGTGCCAGTACATGGGAACAGGGTTGCGTTGGCTCCTACGAGCAGTACTTC
TRBJ1-5	TRBV28	-	-	CASRQQGSNQPQHF	TGTGCCAGCAGACAACAGGGATCCAATCAGCCCCAGCATTTT
TRBJ1-1	TRBV6-1	-	TRBD1	CASSEALRGTGEAFF	TGTGCCAGCAGTGAAGCGCTTCGAGGGACAGGGGAAGCTTTCTTT
TRBJ1-5	TRBV30	-	-	CAWSMVGNQPQHF	TGTGCCTGGAGTATGGTTGGCAATCAGCCCCAGCATTTT
TRBJ1-1	TRBV5-1	-	-	CASSLVGGIPNTEAFF	TGCGCCAGCAGCTTGGTAGGCGGGATTCCGAACACTGAAGCTTTCTTT
TRBJ2-7	TRBV12-3/TRBV12-4	-	-	CASSLQGTDEQYF	TGTGCCAGCAGTTTGCAGGGAACGGACGAGCAGTACTTC
TRBJ2-7	TRBV5-4	-	TRBD2	CASSPGTSPYEQYF	TGTGCCAGCAGCCCCGGGACTAGCCCCTACGAGCAGTACTTC
TRBJ2-7	TRBV24-1	-	-	CATSDPPRDEQYF	TGTGCCACCAGTGACCCGCCTAGGGACGAGCAGTACTTC
TRBJ1-1	TRBV9	once	-	CASSALGVGWRNTEAFF	TGTGCCAGCAGCGCCCTGGGTGTCGGCTGGCGGAACACTGAAGCTTTCTTT
TRBJ1-1	TRBV10-3	-	TRBD1	CAIQGPMNTEAFF	TGTGCCATACAGGGGCCGATGAACACTGAAGCTTTCTTT
TRBJ1-5	TRBV5-1	-	-	CASSLTGQGQPQHF	TGCGCCAGCAGCTTGACGGGGCAAGGACAGCCCCAGCATTTT
TRBJ1-1	TRBV6-5	-	-	CASSSRGSTEAFF	TGTGCCAGCAGTTCGAGGGGGAGCACTGAAGCTTTCTTT
TRBJ1-5	TRBV6-5	-	-	CASSYRWYGQPQHF	TGTGCCAGCAGTTACCGGTGGTATGGACAGCCCCAGCATTTT
TRBJ1-3	TRBV10-3	-	-	CAISPRGDSGNTIYF	TGTGCCATCAGTCCCCGGGGAGACTCTGGAAACACCATATATTTT
TRBJ2-7	TRBV11-3	-	-	CASSLDDSRTAQYF	TGTGCCAGCAGCTTAGATGATTCGCGGACAGCGCAGTACTTC
TRBJ2-5	TRBV7-3	-	-	CASSLGEGILQETQYF	TGTGCCAGCAGCTTAGGAGAGGGCATCCTACAAGAGACCCAGTACTTC